A single sample gave rise to the 9 T cell receptor beta chains below, sequenced in a study of shared clonotypes between healthy human individuals. CD45RO-negative, CCR7-selected cells formed the naive CD8 fraction, which excluded terminally differentiated effector memory CD45RA+ cells. Profiled with immunoSEQ multiplex PCR; TCRdb holds only in-frame clones, not every one. The sample includes some 2.1 million clones, approximately 92% of them seen just once. The sample was naive CD8+ T cells from PBMCs. The receptor source for this set is a man aged 18 to 35 in good health. Some clones in this sample may be carry-over from other donors' samples.

The chain has TRBV28 and TRBJ2-7; 7 nucleotides line up with TRBD2. This CDR3 is 16 amino acids long. CDR1 and CDR2 from the germline V gene are MDHEN and SYDVKM. V lost 3 bases and J lost 1; bases outside the gene matches: 9. The CDR3 sequence: CASSFAGRGSSYEQYF. The CDR3 nucleotides read TGTGCCAGCAGTTTCGCGGGTCGCGGGAGTTCCTACGAGCAGTACTTC.

The CDR3 coding sequence is TGCGCCAGCAGCGCCCAGGGGGCGGGAGGGCCTGATGAGCAGTTCTTC. Residues: CASSAQGAGGPDEQFF. The chain recombines TRBV5-1 with TRBJ2-1; D is perhaps TRBD2 (9 bases). Trimming cost V 4 bases and J 8 bases, with 22 bases left between them. Germline CDR1 and CDR2: SGHRS and YFSETQ. The CDR3 spans 16 residues. Based on the CDR3 plus reference TRBV5-1 and TRBJ2-1, the full variable domain is KAGVTQTPRYLIKTRGQQVTLSCSPISGHRSVSWYQQTPGQGLQFLFEYFSETQRNKGNFPGRFSGRQFSNSRSEMNVSTLELGDSALYLCASSAQGAGGPDEQFFGPGTRLTVL.

Written as DNA, the CDR3 is TGTGCCAGCAGCCAAGTTCCGGTACACGAGCAGTACTTC. This gives the protein CASSQVPVHEQYF. V and J are TRBV16 and TRBJ2-7; no clear D gene. The CDR3 spans 13 residues. In germline, CDR1 is KGHSY, CDR2 FQNENV. Trimming cost V 2 bases and J 5 bases, with 10 bases left between them.

A note on this clone: The same CDR3 also results from other DNA sequences found in this sample. The rearrangement uses TRBV12-5 and TRBJ2-7; 7 bases align to TRBD1. Per germline, CDR1 LGHNT and CDR2 FRNRAP. The ends lost 1 base at V and 3 bases at J; junction bases unmatched: 0. This CDR3 is 13 amino acids long. CDR3 loop: CASGLGQGYEQYF. Written as DNA, the CDR3 is TGTGCTAGTGGTTTGGGACAGGGCTACGAGCAGTACTTC.

To note about this clone: The sample has other DNA sequences that encode this CDR3 too. V is TRBV28 and J is TRBJ2-7; TRBD1 is a possible D gene (5 bases). The V gene lost 6 bases and the J gene lost 6 bases, with 9 bases spanning the gap. This CDR3 region has 11 residues. Germline CDR1 is MDHEN and CDR2 is SYDVKM. The CDR3: CASSTGGEQYF. The CDR3 DNA reads as TGTGCCAGCAGCACAGGCGGCGAGCAGTACTTC.

This chain connects TRBV19 to TRBJ1-1, with TRBD1 as a possible D gene (5 bases). Germline V gene lookup returns CDR1 LNHDA and CDR2 SQIVND (reference sequence). The length of the CDR3 is 14 residues. V gave up 3 bases and J gave up 4 bases, with 12 bases separating them. CDR3 DNA sequence: TGTGCCAGTAGTATCTCCTGGGGGATCACTGAAGCTTTCTTT. This encodes CASSISWGITEAFF.

The chain recombines TRBV4-3 with TRBJ2-2; D tentatively fits TRBD1 or TRBD2 (5 bases each). The ends were cut back, 3 bases at V and 0 bases at J, with 14 bases in the middle. Per the germline V gene, CDR1 is LGHNA and CDR2 is YSLEER. This CDR3 is built from 17 residues. CDR3: CASSHSRGAANTGELFF. The CDR3 DNA is TGCGCCAGCAGCCACTCACGGGGCGCGGCGAACACCGGGGAGCTGTTTTTT.

The chain couples TRBV19 to TRBJ1-1; tentative D call: TRBD1 (5 bases). The CDR3 extends over 13 amino acids. The germline V gene encodes CDR1 LNHDA and CDR2 SQIVND (reference sequence). V lost 7 bases and J lost 1, with 10 bases in between. The chain's CDR3 is CASKGDRNTEAFF. CDR3 coding DNA: TGTGCCAGTAAGGGTGACAGGAACACTGAAGCTTTCTTT.

The chain uses TRBV9 and TRBJ1-2; TRBD1 matches 9 bases. V gave up 2 bases and J gave up 4 bases; unmatched junction bases: 6. This CDR3 contains 15 residues. Germline CDR1 and CDR2: SGDLS and YYNGEE. This chain's CDR3 is CASSVRDREGYGYTF. CDR3 nucleotide sequence: TGTGCCAGCAGCGTCCGGGACAGGGAGGGCTATGGCTACACCTTC.